The 26 T cell receptor beta chains below all came from one sample that was sequenced in a study of blood T cell repertoires in COVID-19 (dated by TCRdb to about 2020). Library preparation was by the immunoSEQ multiplex PCR assay. TCRdb provides this immuneACCESS table in a form limited to in-frame rearrangements. Some clones are lacking; in checked studies, under half of them reflect an unresolved V gene, and why the rest are absent is not known. The sample contains fewer than 250,000 clones, 75% to 90% of them found a single time. The ten top clones hold about 2.5% of the sample. The sequenced sample was peripheral blood. The receptors stem from a young man with COVID-19, enrolled during active disease.

The genes are TRBV29-1 and TRBJ2-1, with 7 bases aligning to TRBD2. CDR1 is SQVTM and CDR2 is ANQGSEA in the germline V gene. The CDR3 is made up of 13 amino acids. With V trimmed by 1 base and J by 7 bases, 4 bases remained unmatched. The CDR3 DNA sequence: TGCAGCGTTGAAGGCGGGGGAAAGAATGAGCAGTTCTTC. It codes for CSVEGGGKNEQFF.

V and J are TRBV27 and TRBJ1-2; no definite D call. Trimming removed 4 bases from V and 2 bases from J, with 17 bases in between. Germline values: CDR1 MNHEY, CDR2 SMNVEV (reference sequence). The CDR3 length is 16 residues. CDR3 sequence: CASSSRTARENYGYTF. The CDR3 DNA is TGTGCCAGCAGTTCCAGGACCGCCCGGGAAAACTATGGCTACACCTTC.

The chain couples TRBV6-6 to TRBJ2-2; TRBD1 matches 7 bases. Trimming took 5 bases from V and 3 from J; bases not matched to a gene: 9. Germline V gene lookup returns CDR1 MNHNY and CDR2 SVGAGI (reference sequence). There are 16 residues in the CDR3. The CDR3 protein is CASSRTPGQHTGELFF. CDR3 bases: TGTGCCAGCAGTCGAACCCCGGGACAGCACACCGGGGAGCTGTTTTTT.

V gene TRBV2 combines with J gene TRBJ2-7; D perhaps matches TRBD1 (5 bases). The CDR3 has 15 residues. The germline CDR1 and CDR2 sequences are SNHLY and FYNNEI. V was clipped by 3 bases and J by 4 bases, with 16 bases between them. CDR3 DNA: TGTGCCAGCAGTGATTTCAGGGCAGGAGTTTACGAGCAGTACTTC. Protein product: CASSDFRAGVYEQYF.

This clone showed up just once. V is TRBV5-1 and J is TRBJ1-1; D is perhaps TRBD1 (6 bases). The CDR3 consists of 13 residues. V dropped 1 base and J dropped 7 bases, with 11 bases sitting between them. Germline V CDR1 and CDR2: SGHRS, YFSETQ. The CDR3 reads CASSLTGGLEAFF. DNA of the CDR3: TGCGCCAGCAGCTTGACGGGGGGCCTTGAAGCTTTCTTT.

The rearrangement joins TRBV5-6 to TRBJ2-4; 9 nucleotides match TRBD1. Unmatched junction bases numbered 10, after V lost 2 bases and J lost 13 bases. The CDR3 consists of 14 residues. The germline CDR1 and CDR2 sequences are SGHDT and YYEEEE. The CDR3 sequence: CASSFRDRELEQYF. DNA for the CDR3: TGTGCCAGCAGCTTCCGGGACAGGGAATTAGAGCAGTACTTC.

The genes are TRBV5-4 and TRBJ2-1; TRBD1 matches 7 bases. This CDR3 has 15 amino acids. Germline trimming cut 3 bases from V and 4 bases from J; bases unmatched to any gene: 7. Per the germline V gene, CDR1 is SGHNT and CDR2 is YYREEE (reference sequence). This chain's CDR3 is CASSSLGTAYNEQFF. In DNA, the CDR3 is TGTGCCAGCAGCTCTCTAGGGACAGCATACAATGAGCAGTTCTTC.

The gene calls are TRBV7-6 and TRBJ2-3; 10 bases map to TRBD1. The CDR3 runs 14 residues. Germline loops: CDR1 SGHVS, CDR2 FNYEAQ. V lost 3 bases and J lost 6; bases outside the gene matches: 3. The CDR3 is CASSLDRGTDTQYF. CDR3 in DNA: TGTGCCAGCAGCTTGGACAGGGGGACGGATACGCAGTATTTT.

The rearrangement links TRBV12-3 or TRBV12-4 to TRBJ2-3; TRBD2 aligns across 9 bases. Unmatched junction bases numbered 4, after V lost 5 bases and J lost 7 bases. CDR3 length: 13 amino acids. In DNA form, the CDR3 reads TGTGCCAGCAGTCACGGGACTAGCAATACGCAGTATTTT. The encoded protein is CASSHGTSNTQYF.

The CDR3: CASTKDTNGNTIYF. The CDR3 DNA sequence: TGTGCCAGCACTAAGGACACCAATGGAAACACCATATATTTT. The chain is built from TRBV6-6 and TRBJ1-3; maybe TRBD1 (5 bases). This CDR3 contains 14 residues. Trimming pared 7 bases from V and 3 bases from J, leaving 13 bases between. Germline V gives CDR1 MNHNY, CDR2 SVGAGI (reference sequence).

This clone has a single count. The chain joins TRBV7-3 to TRBJ2-1, with TRBD1 identical over 9 bases. The CDR3 has 14 amino acids. CDR1 and CDR2 (germline): SGHTA, FQGTGA. The J segment lost 6 bases and the V segment lost 8 bases, leaving 8 bases of the junction unmatched. The CDR3 loop reads CASGRQGGINEQFF. The CDR3 region has the DNA TGTGCCAGCGGCCGACAGGGGGGGATCAATGAGCAGTTCTTC.

The chain uses TRBV28 and TRBJ1-1; 8 positions agree with TRBD1. Germline V CDR1 and CDR2: MDHEN, SYDVKM. V lost 4 bases to trimming and J lost 1 base; unmatched junction nucleotides: 2. The CDR3 loop spans 14 amino acids. The CDR3 loop is CASSSGTGNTEAFF. The CDR3 DNA is TGTGCCAGCAGTTCCGGGACAGGGAACACTGAAGCTTTCTTT.

The chain is built from TRBV2 and TRBJ2-7, with 8 nucleotides matching TRBD1. CDR3 length: 14 residues. Germline lookup yields CDR1 SNHLY and CDR2 FYNNEI. V lost 6 bases, J lost 4 bases, and 8 bases stayed unmatched. The CDR3 here is CASSQRTGSYEQYF. CDR3 DNA sequence: TGTGCCAGCAGCCAGAGGACAGGGAGTTACGAGCAGTACTTC.

The chain couples TRBV7-9 to TRBJ1-3; a weak D match, TRBD1 (6 bases). Between the trimmed V and J ends, which lost 8 bases and 0 bases, there was a span of 26 bases. The CDR3 is 19 amino acids. The V gene's germline CDR1 is SEHNR and CDR2 FQNEAQ (reference sequence). As DNA, the CDR3 is TGTGCCAGCGGCCGGCCCCGAATGGACAGCCTCTTCTCTGGAAACACCATATATTTT. Its translation: CASGRPRMDSLFSGNTIYF.

The J gene is TRBJ1-2, the V gene TRBV9; D is undetermined. The germline CDR1 and CDR2 sequences are SGDLS and YYNGEE. V lost 2 bases and J lost 0, with 14 bases in between. The CDR3 length is 16 residues. The CDR3: CASSVTSEAANYGYTF. CDR3 DNA: TGTGCCAGCAGCGTCACCTCCGAGGCGGCTAACTATGGCTACACCTTC.

The sample holds one count of this clone. The chain links TRBV6-5 to TRBJ2-1, with D perhaps TRBD1 (6 bases). V lost 2 bases and J 6 bases, leaving 17 bases between the germline ends. Germline CDR1 is MNHEY and CDR2 is SVGAGI. The CDR3 totals 16 residues. Written as DNA, the CDR3 is TGTGCCAGCAGTTACGTCAGGGGACCCCAGGCCAATGAGCAGTTCTTC. Amino acid sequence: CASSYVRGPQANEQFF.

Turning to this clone: Other DNA sequences within the sample encode an identical CDR3. The rearrangement uses TRBV7-9 and TRBJ1-1; TRBD1 aligns across 11 bases. CDR3 size: 14 residues. With 6 bases clipped from V and 5 bases from J, the junction kept 5 bases outside the gene matches. Germline CDR1 is SEHNR and CDR2 is FQNEAQ (reference sequence). Here the CDR3 reads CASSPGQGATEAFF. In DNA, the CDR3 is TGTGCCAGCAGTCCTGGACAGGGGGCAACTGAAGCTTTCTTT.

The CDR3 protein is CASTGGETQYF. CDR3 bases: TGTGCCAGCACAGGCGGGGAGACCCAGTACTTC. This chain connects TRBV12-3 or TRBV12-4 to TRBJ2-5; the D gene is possibly TRBD2 (5 bases). Trimming left V 7 bases short and J 5 bases short, with 8 bases between. The CDR3 runs 11 residues.

J is TRBJ1-1 and V is TRBV20-1; 10 bases agree with TRBD1. V was clipped by 3 bases and J by 2 bases; unmatched bases: 12. In germline, CDR1 is DFQATT, CDR2 SNEGSKA (reference sequence). The CDR3 contains 17 residues. The CDR3 reads CSASLRDRGPPNTEAFF. CDR3 nucleotide sequence: TGCAGTGCTAGTCTCCGGGACAGGGGACCCCCCAACACTGAAGCTTTCTTT.

The chain couples TRBV3-1 (or the pseudogene TRBV3-2) to TRBJ1-2; no clear D. The V and J ends lost 7 bases and 5 bases respectively, with 14 bases between them. Germline V gene lookup returns CDR1 LGHDT and CDR2 YNNKEL (reference sequence). This CDR3 has 13 amino acids. CDR3 in amino acids: CASNSRSGYGYTF. The CDR3 bases are TGTGCCAGCAACTCAAGATCGGGGTATGGCTACACCTTC.

The gene calls are TRBV14 and TRBJ2-3; tentatively, D is TRBD2 (5 bases). Trimming removed 2 bases from V and 10 bases from J, with 10 bases in between. The germline CDR1 and CDR2 sequences are SGHDN and FVKESK. CDR3 length: 12 residues. CDR3 protein: CASSQPGLAQYF. For the CDR3, the DNA is TGTGCCAGCAGCCAACCGGGATTAGCGCAGTATTTT.

The V call is TRBV11-2, the J call TRBJ1-2; no clear D gene. This CDR3 is built from 14 residues. The V and J ends lost 5 bases and 8 bases respectively, with 18 bases between them. CDR1 and CDR2 (germline): SGHAT, FQNNGV. CDR3 in DNA: TGTGCCAGCAGCCCTTTGAGGGAGTTCGGGGGCTACACCTTC. The encoded protein is CASSPLREFGGYTF. Complete variable domain (other parts from reference TRBV11-2 and TRBJ1-2): EAGVAQSPRYKIIEKRQSVAFWCNPISGHATLYWYQQILGQGPKLLIQFQNNGVVDDSQLPKDRFSAERLKGVDSTLKIQPAKLEDSAVYLCASSPLREFGGYTFGSGTRLTVV.

The chain recombines TRBV18 with TRBJ1-5, with D perhaps TRBD1 (6 bases). This CDR3 comprises 15 residues. CDR1 KGHSH and CDR2 LQKENI come from the germline V gene. V was cut by 4 bases and J by 7 bases, with 17 bases left in between. CDR3 bases: TGTGCCAGCTCACTTCACAGGGATCCAGGGCAGCCCCAGCATTTT. Residues: CASSLHRDPGQPQHF.

This chain uses TRBV7-2 with TRBJ1-2; 8 bases line up with TRBD1. The CDR3 consists of 14 residues. Trimming cost V 9 bases and J 6 bases; bases outside gene matches: 12. Germline-derived CDR1 and CDR2 are SGHTA and FQGNSA. This CDR3 is CASFRQGFSDGYTF. The CDR3 DNA reads as TGTGCCAGTTTCCGACAGGGGTTTAGCGATGGCTACACCTTC. Together with reference TRBV7-2 and TRBJ1-2, the CDR3 gives the full variable domain: GAGVSQSPSNKVTEKGKDVELRCDPISGHTALYWYRQSLGQGLEFLIYFQGNSAPDKSGLPSDRFSAERTGGSVSTLTIQRTQQEDSAVYLCASFRQGFSDGYTFGSGTRLTVV.

The chain combines TRBV7-9 with TRBJ2-1, with 9 bases fitting TRBD2. After removal of 3 bases from V and 3 bases from J, the junction contained 6 bases not matched to a gene. Germline V gene sequence: CDR1 SEHNR, CDR2 FQNEAQ (reference sequence). The CDR3 consists of 16 residues. This CDR3 is CASSFGTSLSYNEQFF. CDR3 sequence (DNA): TGTGCCAGCAGCTTTGGGACTAGCCTTAGCTACAATGAGCAGTTCTTC.

The chain employs TRBV6-5 and TRBJ2-3; perhaps TRBD1 as D (6 bases). This CDR3 comprises 14 residues. Germline assignment: CDR1 MNHEY and CDR2 SVGAGI. V dropped 5 bases and J dropped 3 bases, with 12 bases sitting between them. This chain's CDR3 is CASSPRTATDTQYF. The CDR3, as DNA: TGTGCCAGCAGTCCCCGGACAGCTACAGATACGCAGTATTTT.